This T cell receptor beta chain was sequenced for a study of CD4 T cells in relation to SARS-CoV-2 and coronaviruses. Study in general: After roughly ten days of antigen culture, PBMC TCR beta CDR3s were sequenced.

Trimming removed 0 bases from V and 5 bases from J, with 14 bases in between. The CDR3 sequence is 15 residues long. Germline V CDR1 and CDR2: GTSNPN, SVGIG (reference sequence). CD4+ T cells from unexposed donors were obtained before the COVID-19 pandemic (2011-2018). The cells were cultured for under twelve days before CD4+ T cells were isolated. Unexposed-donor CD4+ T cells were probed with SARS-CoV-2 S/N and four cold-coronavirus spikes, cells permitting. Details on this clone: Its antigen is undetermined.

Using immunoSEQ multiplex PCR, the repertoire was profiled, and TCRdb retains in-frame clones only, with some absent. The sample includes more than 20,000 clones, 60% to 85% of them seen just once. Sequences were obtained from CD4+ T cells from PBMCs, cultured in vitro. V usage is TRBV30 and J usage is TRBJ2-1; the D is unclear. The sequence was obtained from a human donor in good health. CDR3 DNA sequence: TGTGCCTGGAGTGTAAACGGACCCCCCCACAATGAGCAGTTCTTC. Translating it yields CAWSVNGPPHNEQFF.